The 21 T cell receptor beta chains below were found in one sample sequenced in a study of cytomegalovirus exposure and HLA in healthy donors. Here immunoSEQ multiplex PCR was the method, and the copy in TCRdb shows in-frame clones only, minus some. The profile covers about 160,000 clones, with more than 75% appearing a single time and 2.5% to 3% taken by the ten largest. Sequenced sample: PBMCs. Receptors originate from a man younger than 35 in good health and CMV-seronegative.

V usage is TRBV10-3 and J usage is TRBJ2-7; 7 bases are a match to TRBD2. Germline-derived CDR1 and CDR2 are ENHRY and SYGVKD. The V segment lost 7 bases and the J segment 5 bases; nucleotides outside the gene matches: 8. The CDR3 runs to 13 residues. The CDR3 loop reads CAIKAGAGNEQYF. Here the CDR3 DNA reads TGTGCCATCAAGGCGGGAGCAGGGAACGAGCAGTACTTC.

The rearrangement joins TRBV19 to TRBJ2-7; 13 nucleotides line up with TRBD2. Germline V gives CDR1 LNHDA, CDR2 SQIVND (reference sequence). CDR3 length: 15 residues. V dropped 5 bases and J dropped 2; count of bases not matched to a gene: 3. The CDR3 DNA follows: TGTGCCAGTAGTGTCGGACTAGCGGGAGCCTACGAGCAGTACGTC. Amino acids: CASSVGLAGAYEQYV.

The rearrangement links TRBV5-1 to TRBJ2-7; 7 bases align to TRBD1. CDR1 SGHRS and CDR2 YFSETQ come from the germline V gene. This CDR3 region has 18 residues. The ends lost 4 bases at V and 5 bases at J; junction bases unmatched: 21. This CDR3 is CASSQEGAGAYPSHEQYV. CDR3 sequence (DNA): TGCGCCAGCAGCCAAGAGGGGGCAGGGGCTTACCCAAGCCACGAGCAGTACGTC.

The genes are TRBV29-1 and TRBJ1-4; 8 bases line up with TRBD1. From germline, CDR1 is SQVTM and CDR2 ANQGSEA. This CDR3 comprises 13 residues. J lost 7 bases, V lost 3 bases, and 4 bases had no gene match. The CDR3 nucleotides read TGCAGCGTTGACAGGGGGCGAGGTGAAAAACTGTTTTTT. Translated, it gives CSVDRGRGEKLFF.

This rearrangement joins TRBV19 to TRBJ1-1; possibly TRBD1 for D (5 bases). Per the germline V gene, CDR1 is LNHDA and CDR2 is SQIVND (reference sequence). The CDR3 consists of 13 residues. V gave up 5 bases and J gave up 3 bases, with 10 bases separating them. CDR3 residues: CASSWGGDTEAFF. The CDR3 coding sequence is TGTGCCAGTAGTTGGGGGGGGGACACTGAAGCTTTCTTT.

CDR3 sequence reads: CASRTGSSGNTIYF. The CDR3 DNA reads as TGTGCCAGCAGAACAGGGTCTTCTGGAAACACCATATATTTT. This chain joins TRBV2 and TRBJ1-3; D perhaps matches TRBD1 (6 bases). The length of the CDR3 is 14 residues. Per germline, CDR1 SNHLY and CDR2 FYNNEI. V was clipped by 6 bases and J by 1 base, with 10 bases between them.

This chain links TRBV7-9 with TRBJ2-7; 13 nucleotides agree with TRBD2. The CDR3 extends over 16 amino acids. Looked up from germline, CDR1 is SEHNR and CDR2 is FQNEAQ (reference sequence). V was clipped by 6 bases and J by 2 bases; unmatched bases: 7. The CDR3 here is CASSFTSGGAAYEQYV. The CDR3 DNA follows: TGTGCCAGCAGTTTTACTAGCGGGGGGGCTGCCTACGAGCAGTACGTC.

The chain employs TRBV9 and TRBJ2-7; 12 nucleotides line up with TRBD2. The CDR3 sequence is 17 residues long. With 4 bases clipped from V and 1 base from J, the junction kept 9 bases outside the gene matches. Germline lookup yields CDR1 SGDLS and CDR2 YYNGEE. Here the CDR3 DNA reads TGTGCCAGCAGCCCCCGGGGGCTAGCGGGAGGGTCCTACGAGCAGTACTTC. Its protein product is CASSPRGLAGGSYEQYF. The full variable domain, rest sourced from reference TRBV9 and TRBJ2-7, is DSGVTQTPKHLITATGQRVTLRCSPRSGDLSVYWYQQSLDQGLQFLIQYYNGEERAKGNILERFSAQQFPDLHSELNLSSLELGDSALYFCASSPRGLAGGSYEQYFGPGTRLTVT.

This chain connects TRBV12-2 to TRBJ1-5; the D call TRBD1 from the table was never checked on the DNA. TRBV12-2 is annotated as a pseudogene. The length of the CDR3 is 13 residues. CDR3 sequence reads: CASRLVRQALQHF. CDR3 DNA: TGTGCAAGTCGCTTAGTTAGGCAGGCTCTCCAGCATTTT.

V gene TRBV4-1 combines with J gene TRBJ1-2, with D perhaps TRBD1 (6 bases). The CDR3 is 15 residues long. V gave up 0 bases and J gave up 4 bases, with 12 bases separating them. Germline CDR1 is MGHRA and CDR2 is YSYEKL. CDR3 DNA sequence: TGCGCCAGCAGCCAAGAACTGGGGGCGGGCTATGGCTACACCTTC. Amino acids: CASSQELGAGYGYTF.

The chain couples TRBV27 to TRBJ2-3; D uncertain. Trimming took off 0 bases at V and 6 bases at J, with 13 bases between the two ends. The CDR3 is 15 amino acids. CDR1 and CDR2 from the germline V gene are MNHEY and SMNVEV (reference sequence). CDR3 in amino acids: CASSLSSRVRDTQYF. Written as DNA, the CDR3 is TGTGCCAGCAGTTTATCGTCCCGGGTTAGGGATACGCAGTATTTT.

This sequence joins TRBV6-5 and TRBJ1-4; 7 positions match TRBD1. In germline, CDR1 is MNHEY, CDR2 SVGAGI. This CDR3 comprises 13 residues. The V and J ends lost 6 bases and 4 bases, in that order; junction bases with no gene match: 2. CDR3 in DNA: TGTGCCAGCAGGGGACAGTTTAATGAAAAACTGTTTTTT. Protein: CASRGQFNEKLFF.

This clone was counted a single time. This rearrangement joins TRBV7-9 to TRBJ2-5; TRBD1 aligns across 11 bases. Germline CDR1 reads SEHNR; CDR2 reads FQNEAQ (reference sequence). J lost 2 bases, V lost 5 bases, and 7 bases had no gene match. The CDR3 covers 16 residues. The DNA of the CDR3 is TGTGCCAGCAGCAACCGGGACAGGGGGATTCAAGAGACCCAGTACTTC. Amino acid sequence: CASSNRDRGIQETQYF.

The rearrangement joins TRBV27 to TRBJ1-2, with D perhaps TRBD1 (6 bases). Between the trimmed V and J ends, which lost 1 base and 0 bases, there was a span of 18 bases. This CDR3 is 18 amino acids long. Germline CDR1 is MNHEY and CDR2 is SMNVEV (reference sequence). CDR3 bases: TGTGCCAGCAGTTTATTGGGGGCGCGTGGGCTTTCTAACTATGGCTACACCTTC. This gives the protein CASSLLGARGLSNYGYTF.

This chain connects TRBV11-2 to TRBJ1-5, with D unresolved. The CDR3 loop spans 15 amino acids. Trimming cost V 1 base and J 0 bases, with 7 bases left between them. Germline V gene sequence: CDR1 SGHAT, CDR2 FQNNGV. The CDR3 region is CASSLAGNSNQPQHF. The CDR3 bases are TGTGCCAGCAGCTTAGCGGGGAATAGCAATCAGCCCCAGCATTTT.

The sample holds one count of this clone. The chain is built from TRBV28 and TRBJ2-7; 7 positions match TRBD1. The CDR3 sequence is 14 residues long. From germline, CDR1 is MDHEN and CDR2 SYDVKM. V lost 3 bases and J lost 5; bases outside the gene matches: 7. CDR3 bases: TGTGCCAGCAGTTTGTCTACAGGGGAGAACGAGCAGTACGTC. Translation: CASSLSTGENEQYV.

J is TRBJ1-1 and V is TRBV15; no definite D call. V was pared by 0 bases and J by 1 base, with 9 bases between. The CDR3 loop spans 15 amino acids. Germline-derived CDR1 and CDR2 are LNHNV and YYDKDF (reference sequence). This chain's CDR3 is CATSREAYGNTEAFF. For the CDR3, the DNA is TGTGCCACCAGCAGAGAGGCTTATGGGAACACTGAAGCTTTCTTT.

This clone has more than one count but fewer than ten. This chain links TRBV5-6 with TRBJ2-2, with a weak D call TRBD1 (6 bases). Germline lookup yields CDR1 SGHDT and CDR2 YYEEEE. V lost 0 bases and J 1 base, leaving 10 bases between the germline ends. CDR3 length equals 16 residues. As DNA, the CDR3 is TGTGCCAGCAGCTTGGTTTCGACAGGGAACACCGGGGAGCTGTTTTTT. It translates to CASSLVSTGNTGELFF.

This clone has just one count. The chain combines TRBV21-1 with TRBJ2-1; the tabulated D call, TRBD2, remains unverified against the DNA. TRBV21-1 is a known pseudogene. The CDR3 consists of 14 residues. CDR3 nucleotide sequence: TGTGCCAGCAGCGGGGGGTCCCCCTACAATGAGCAGTTCTTC. Translated: CASSGGSPYNEQFF.

V and J are TRBV7-8 and TRBJ1-4; D remains unclear. The CDR3 is 15 residues long. Looked up from germline, CDR1 is SGHVS and CDR2 is FQNEAQ. V lost 7 bases and J 4 bases, leaving 16 bases between the germline ends. The CDR3 nucleotides read TGTGCCAGCACAAAGACTACGGGGATTAATGAAAAACTGTTTTTT. Residues: CASTKTTGINEKLFF.

CDR3 sequence reads: CASTPKETQYF. The DNA of the CDR3 is TGTGCCAGCACCCCCAAAGAGACCCAGTACTTC. This chain links TRBV2 with TRBJ2-5; D is unclear. Germline-derived CDR1 and CDR2 are SNHLY and FYNNEI. The ends were cut back, 7 bases at V and 3 bases at J, with 6 bases in the middle. This CDR3 spans 11 amino acids.